The 10 T cell receptor beta chains presented below share a single source sample, sequenced in a study of human T cells and chemical hapten exposure. Using its own MiXCR run on the RACE reads, TCRdb lists one record per CDR3 protein. The sample yields over 30,000 distinct CDR3 sequences, 8% to 10% seen once. Time point indicated: patch test 3, about 24 weeks after DPC sensitization. Treatment here: therapeutic diphenylcyclopropenone sensitization with weekly scalp DPC. It was unfractionated whole blood from which total RNA was extracted. Sequencing used whole blood, obtained in connection with sensitization to the hapten diphenylcyclopropenone (DPC). The source is a man aged 50 to 60 with alopecia areata. Some clones in this sample may be carry-over from other donors' samples.

This clonotype was recorded many times. V and J are TRBV11-2 and TRBJ2-7; D assignment may be TRBD1 or TRBD2 (5 bases each). Germline CDR1 is SGHAT and CDR2 is FQNNGV. CDR3 length equals 14 residues. The V gene lost 0 bases and the J gene lost 2 bases, with 8 bases spanning the gap. The CDR3 region has the DNA TGTGCCAGCAGCTTAGAGGGACGGACCTACGAGCAGTACTTC. Protein: CASSLEGRTYEQYF.

A few counts support this clonotype. V usage is TRBV7-2 and J usage is TRBJ2-2; 12 bases fit TRBD2. In germline, CDR1 is SGHTA, CDR2 FQGNSA. V was pared by 4 bases and J by 0 bases, with 3 bases of the junction left unmatched. The CDR3 has 17 amino acids. CDR3 nucleotides: TGTGCCAGCAGCTACCGGACTAGCGGGACGAACACCGGGGAGCTGTTTTTT. It specifies CASSYRTSGTNTGELFF.

Many counts were recorded for this clonotype. V is TRBV15 and J is TRBJ2-5; 12 nucleotides align to TRBD1. Trimming removed 5 bases from V and 5 bases from J; junction bases left unmatched: 6. In germline, CDR1 is LNHNV, CDR2 YYDKDF (reference sequence). The CDR3 is 15 amino acids. The CDR3 sequence is CATSWGQGAVETQYF. The CDR3 DNA follows: TGTGCCACCAGCTGGGGACAGGGGGCGGTTGAGACCCAGTACTTC.

The chain uses TRBV7-2 and TRBJ2-1; the D is unclear. The germline V gene has CDR1 SGHTA and CDR2 FQGNSA. The CDR3 loop spans 13 amino acids. Trimming pared 8 bases from V and 5 bases from J, leaving 13 bases between. CDR3 sequence (DNA): TGTGCCAGCGGAAACTACACTAACAATGAGCAGTTCTTC. It encodes CASGNYTNNEQFF.

This clonotype has a handful of counts. The chain combines TRBV30 with TRBJ2-3; 7 nucleotides align to TRBD1. Germline loops: CDR1 GTSNPN, CDR2 SVGIG (reference sequence). Trimming cost V 3 bases and J 0 bases; bases outside gene matches: 12. The CDR3 runs 17 residues. The CDR3 DNA is TGTGCCTGGAGACAACTTCGGCGGACAGGAAGCACAGATACGCAGTATTTT. Residues: CAWRQLRRTGSTDTQYF. Variable domain in full (rest from reference TRBV30 and TRBJ2-3): SQTIHQWPATLVQPVGSPLSLECTVEGTSNPNLYWYRQAAGRGLQLLFYSVGIGQISSEVPQNLSASRPQDRQFILSSKKLLLSDSGFYLCAWRQLRRTGSTDTQYFGPGTRLTVL.

V and J are TRBV10-3 and TRBJ2-1; D perhaps matches TRBD2 (5 bases). Trimming removed 1 base at V and 5 bases at J, with 15 bases between. The V gene's germline CDR1 is ENHRY and CDR2 SYGVKD. This CDR3 is 16 amino acids long. The CDR3 is CAISEFILVGDNEQFF. The CDR3 nucleotides are TGTGCCATCAGTGAGTTCATACTAGTTGGGGACAATGAGCAGTTCTTC.

This clonotype was observed many times. This chain connects TRBV3-1 to TRBJ1-1; 10 bases match TRBD1. Germline V CDR1 and CDR2: LGHDT, YNNKEL (reference sequence). There are 14 residues in the CDR3. The V gene end was trimmed by 8 bases and the J gene end by 4 bases; junction bases not matched to a gene: 7. This CDR3 reads CASRGQGLVTEAFF. DNA for the CDR3: TGTGCCAGCCGGGGACAGGGGTTGGTCACTGAAGCTTTCTTT.

The chain recombines TRBV29-1 with TRBJ2-2, with 12 bases that match TRBD2. With 5 bases clipped from V and 7 bases from J, the junction kept 8 bases outside the gene matches. Looked up from germline, CDR1 is SQVTM and CDR2 is ANQGSEA. The CDR3 totals 15 residues. Here the CDR3 DNA reads TGCAGCGTTCGCCTGACTAGCGGGAGAGGCGGGGAGCTGTTTTTT. It encodes CSVRLTSGRGGELFF.

The V call is TRBV7-3, the J call TRBJ1-2, with D hard to call. The V gene lost 1 base and the J gene lost 6 bases, with 15 bases spanning the gap. The CDR3 consists of 15 residues. Germline CDR1 reads SGHTA; CDR2 reads FQGTGA. The CDR3 is CASSLSSRGLDGYTF. The CDR3 region has the DNA TGTGCCAGCAGCTTAAGCTCTCGAGGACTAGATGGCTACACCTTC. The whole variable domain, remainder taken from reference TRBV7-3 and TRBJ1-2, is GAGVSQTPSNKVTEKGKYVELRCDPISGHTALYWYRQSLGQGPEFLIYFQGTGAADDSGLPNDRFFAVRPEGSVSTLKIQRTERGDSAVYLCASSLSSRGLDGYTFGSGTRLTVV.

This clonotype was seen many times. The V call is TRBV5-1, the J call TRBJ1-2, with D possibly being TRBD1 (5 bases). CDR1 is SGHRS, CDR2 YFSETQ, per germline. This CDR3 comprises 13 residues. Trimming left V 4 bases short and J 0 bases short, with 7 bases between. CDR3 protein: CASSLTANYGYTF. The CDR3 coding sequence is TGCGCCAGCAGCCTGACAGCTAACTATGGCTACACCTTC.